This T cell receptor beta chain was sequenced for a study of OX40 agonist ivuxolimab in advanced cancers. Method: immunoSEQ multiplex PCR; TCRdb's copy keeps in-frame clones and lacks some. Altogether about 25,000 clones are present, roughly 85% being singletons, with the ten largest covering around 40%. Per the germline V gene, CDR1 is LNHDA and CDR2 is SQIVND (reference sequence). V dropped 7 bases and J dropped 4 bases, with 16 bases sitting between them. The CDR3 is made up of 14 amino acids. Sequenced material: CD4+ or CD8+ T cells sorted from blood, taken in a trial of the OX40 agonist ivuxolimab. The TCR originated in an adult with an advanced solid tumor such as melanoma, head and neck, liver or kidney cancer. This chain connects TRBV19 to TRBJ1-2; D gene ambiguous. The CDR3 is CASTPGWMAYGYTF. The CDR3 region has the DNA TGTGCCAGTACCCCCGGGTGGATGGCCTATGGCTACACCTTC.